What follows is one TCR beta chain and its context. V trimming: 6 bases; J trimming: 5 bases; junction bases outside the gene matches: 7. The CDR3 is made up of 14 amino acids. Germline CDR1 reads MDHEN; CDR2 reads SYDVKM. Both CD4+ and CD8+ cells were separated through positive magnetic bead selection, and their purity was verified using flow cytometry. The repertoire was sequenced with immunoSEQ multiplex PCR; TCRdb's copy has only in-frame clones and lacks some. The sample has about 26,000 clones; 82% are singletons. These data are taken from a study of somatic mutations in cytotoxic T cells in rheumatoid arthritis.

This TCR came from a man over 45 in good health. This chain connects TRBV28 to TRBJ1-5; 7 bases are shared with TRBD1. The source material was CD8+ T cells sorted from blood. CDR3 sequence (DNA): TGTGCCAGCAGCGGAGACAGGGAGGATCAGCCCCAGCATTTT. It yields the protein CASSGDREDQPQHF.